Below, 25 T cell receptor beta chains from the same sample are listed, as sequenced in a study of blood T cell repertoires in COVID-19 (dated by TCRdb to about 2020). Library preparation was by the immunoSEQ multiplex PCR assay. This immuneACCESS table, as held by TCRdb, lists in-frame sequences with V and J called but not all clones. Of the missing ones, under half trace to an unresolved V gene in checked studies; the others have no known cause. Here the sample has tens of thousands of clones; about 80% occur a single time. Around 15% of the sample comes from the top ten. The specimen was peripheral blood. These receptors were collected from a human donor in a cohort sampled during active COVID-19.

The rearrangement links TRBV6-5 to TRBJ1-2; D not resolved. This CDR3 spans 13 amino acids. Trimming removed 5 bases from V and 2 bases from J, with 9 bases in between. Germline V lookup: CDR1 MNHEY, CDR2 SVGAGI. In nucleotides, the CDR3 is TGTGCCAGCAGTAACGGACTGAACTATGGCTACACCTTC. Translated: CASSNGLNYGYTF.

This chain's CDR3 is CASGREQAGTLGYTF. The CDR3 DNA reads as TGTGCCAGCGGAAGGGAACAGGCTGGAACCTTAGGCTACACCTTC. The gene calls are TRBV6-4 and TRBJ1-2; D may be TRBD1 (5 bases). With 8 bases removed from V and 8 bases from J, the gap between germline ends came to 24 bases. The V gene's germline CDR1 is MRHNA and CDR2 SNTAGT. The CDR3 loop spans 15 amino acids.

The gene calls are TRBV18 and TRBJ2-1, with 10 bases identical to TRBD1. The CDR3 is 16 residues long. The trim removed 6 bases at V and 8 bases at J, leaving 13 bases unmatched. Germline values: CDR1 KGHSH, CDR2 LQKENI. The CDR3 region has the DNA TGTGCCAGCTCGAGCCGTTCGGGACAGGGGTTAGATGAGCAGTTCTTC. It encodes CASSSRSGQGLDEQFF.

This clone was seen a handful of times. The chain couples TRBV5-4 to TRBJ2-5; 10 bases line up with TRBD2. Trimming cost V 1 base and J 3 bases; bases outside gene matches: 6. The germline V gene has CDR1 SGHNT and CDR2 YYREEE (reference sequence). CDR3 size: 16 residues. CDR3 loop: CASSLLGLASKETQYF. Here the CDR3 DNA reads TGTGCCAGCAGCTTGTTGGGACTAGCGAGTAAAGAGACCCAGTACTTC.

This clone was found many times. The chain links TRBV18 to TRBJ1-5; 10 bases agree with TRBD1. With V trimmed by 5 bases and J by 0 bases, 1 base remained unmatched. This CDR3 spans 15 amino acids. Per germline, CDR1 KGHSH and CDR2 LQKENI. DNA of the CDR3: TGTGCCAGCTCAGGGACAGGGGATAGCAATCAGCCCCAGCATTTT. As protein: CASSGTGDSNQPQHF.

The genes are TRBV9 and TRBJ2-1; 10 bases match TRBD1. This CDR3 spans 21 amino acids. The germline V gene encodes CDR1 SGDLS and CDR2 YYNGEE. The V gene end was trimmed by 0 bases and the J gene end by 0 bases; junction bases not matched to a gene: 15. Here the CDR3 DNA reads TGTGCCAGCAGCGTAGGCCCCCCGGGACAGGGGAAAATCGCCTCCTACAATGAGCAGTTCTTC. This encodes CASSVGPPGQGKIASYNEQFF.

The V gene is TRBV29-1, the J gene TRBJ2-7; no definite D call. CDR3 size: 14 residues. Germline CDR1 is SQVTM and CDR2 is ANQGSEA. V was shortened by 4 bases and J by 0 bases, with 13 bases between the two germline ends. The CDR3 sequence: CSVVRDYLSYEQYF. CDR3 sequence (DNA): TGCAGCGTTGTGCGAGATTACCTCTCCTACGAGCAGTACTTC.

J is TRBJ2-7 and V is TRBV10-3, with 11 bases lining up with TRBD1. After removal of 6 bases from V and 4 bases from J, the junction contained 8 bases not matched to a gene. The CDR3 has 15 amino acids. CDR1 is ENHRY and CDR2 is SYGVKD in the germline V gene. CDR3 bases: TGTGCCATCAGGCCGGGACAGGGGGATACATACGAGCAGTACTTC. Protein product: CAIRPGQGDTYEQYF.

This chain links TRBV15 with TRBJ2-7; D remains ambiguous. The CDR3 loop spans 17 amino acids. Germline values: CDR1 LNHNV, CDR2 YYDKDF (reference sequence). V was shortened by 0 bases and J by 2 bases, with 17 bases between the two germline ends. The DNA for the CDR3 is TGTGCCACCAGCAGAGATCTTAGCTCATACGTCCCCTACGAGCAGTACTTC. This codes for CATSRDLSSYVPYEQYF.

This chain links TRBV2 with TRBJ1-1, with 10 bases identical to TRBD1. Germline assignment: CDR1 SNHLY and CDR2 FYNNEI. With 6 bases clipped from V and 1 base from J, the junction kept 2 bases outside the gene matches. The CDR3 runs 14 residues. For the CDR3, the DNA is TGTGCCAGCAGGGGGACAGGGGCGAACACTGAAGCTTTCTTT. As protein: CASRGTGANTEAFF.

This clone was seen only a few times. This chain joins TRBV5-6 and TRBJ2-7; 8 nucleotides agree with TRBD1. In germline, CDR1 is SGHDT, CDR2 YYEEEE. After removal of 2 bases from V and 5 bases from J, the junction contained 9 bases not matched to a gene. The CDR3 has 15 amino acids. CDR3 sequence (DNA): TGTGCCAGCAGCTTCCTGCGGACAGGGCTCCACGAGCAGTACTTC. As protein: CASSFLRTGLHEQYF.

The rearrangement joins TRBV29-1 to TRBJ1-1; D perhaps matches TRBD1 (6 bases). CDR1 SQVTM and CDR2 ANQGSEA come from the germline V gene. This CDR3 region has 12 residues. V was trimmed by 7 bases and J by 5 bases, leaving 14 bases between them. The chain's CDR3 is CSAPAGATEAFF. As DNA, the CDR3 is TGCAGCGCCCCTGCGGGGGCAACTGAAGCTTTCTTT.

The chain combines TRBV11-3 with TRBJ2-2; D is perhaps TRBD2 (5 bases). Per germline, CDR1 SGHNT and CDR2 YENEEA. This CDR3 contains 15 residues. V was clipped by 2 bases and J by 1 base, with 8 bases between them. The CDR3: CASSLFEGNTGELFF. As DNA, the CDR3 is TGTGCCAGCAGCTTATTTGAGGGGAACACCGGGGAGCTGTTTTTT.

This clone is a singleton in its sample. The chain combines TRBV30 with TRBJ2-7, with 8 bases aligning to TRBD1. V shed 2 bases and J 2 bases; nucleotides not matched to a gene: 5. The V gene's germline CDR1 is GTSNPN and CDR2 SVGIG (reference sequence). This CDR3 has 14 residues. The CDR3 sequence: CAWSRGTGPYEQYF. The CDR3 DNA reads TGTGCCTGGAGTAGGGGGACAGGACCCTACGAGCAGTACTTC.

The chain recombines TRBV5-1 with TRBJ2-7; 8 bases map to TRBD2. In germline, CDR1 is SGHRS, CDR2 YFSETQ. After removal of 0 bases from V and 6 bases from J, the junction contained 11 bases not matched to a gene. The CDR3 runs 16 residues. CDR3 loop: CASSLGFAGGASEQYF. The CDR3 bases are TGCGCCAGCAGCTTGGGGTTCGCGGGAGGAGCTTCCGAGCAGTACTTC.

The J gene is TRBJ2-3, the V gene TRBV7-2; TRBD2 matches at 7 bases. CDR1 is SGHTA and CDR2 is FQGNSA in the germline V gene. V lost 5 bases to trimming and J lost 3 bases; unmatched junction nucleotides: 8. The CDR3 is 15 amino acids. CDR3 sequence: CASSPIAGPTDTQYF. The CDR3 nucleotides read TGTGCCAGCAGCCCAATAGCGGGCCCTACAGATACGCAGTATTTT.

The chain is built from TRBV5-5 and TRBJ1-2, with a possible D match to TRBD1 (5 bases). CDR1 is SGHKS, CDR2 YYEKEE, per germline (reference sequence). The CDR3 extends over 16 amino acids. The germline V and J ends were trimmed by 8 bases and 3 bases, with 23 bases remaining between them. CDR3 sequence (DNA): TGTGCCAGTGGACCGGGACTTTCCCCCGCGGACTATGGCTACACCTTC. Translation gives CASGPGLSPADYGYTF.

This clone showed up just a few times. The chain uses TRBV6-5 and TRBJ1-2; 9 bases match TRBD1. The CDR3 sequence is 15 residues long. In germline, CDR1 is MNHEY, CDR2 SVGAGI. Unmatched junction bases numbered 12, after V lost 10 bases and J lost 3 bases. The CDR3 region has the DNA TGTGCCAACGAGGGCCGAACAGGGGGCGACTATGGCTACACCTTC. Encoded protein: CANEGRTGGDYGYTF.

V is TRBV30 and J is TRBJ1-1, with TRBD1 matching over 12 bases. The CDR3 consists of 13 residues. Germline lookup yields CDR1 GTSNPN and CDR2 SVGIG (reference sequence). With 3 bases clipped from V and 7 bases from J, the junction kept 3 bases outside the gene matches. The CDR3 sequence: CAWRGQGAGEAFF. The CDR3 DNA is TGTGCCTGGAGGGGACAGGGGGCCGGTGAAGCTTTCTTT.

This clone was picked up a small number of times. The chain links TRBV5-1 to TRBJ1-6, with 8 bases aligning to TRBD1. CDR1 is SGHRS and CDR2 is YFSETQ in the germline V gene. This CDR3 has 16 amino acids. The V and J ends lost 4 bases and 6 bases, in that order; junction bases with no gene match: 9. CDR3 nucleotides: TGCGCCAGCAGCCGGGGTTTAGGACAGGGTAATTCACCCCTCCACTTT. This encodes CASSRGLGQGNSPLHF.

The gene calls are TRBV9 and TRBJ1-1; D may be TRBD1 (6 bases). Trimming removed 4 bases at V and 5 bases at J, with 15 bases between. This CDR3 contains 14 residues. The germline CDR1 and CDR2 sequences are SGDLS and YYNGEE. The CDR3 sequence is CASSPTFRGTEAFF. The DNA for the CDR3 is TGTGCCAGCAGCCCCACCTTTAGGGGGACTGAAGCTTTCTTT.

The chain combines TRBV2 with TRBJ2-2; TRBD1 aligns across 9 bases. CDR3 size: 16 residues. In germline, CDR1 is SNHLY, CDR2 FYNNEI. Trimming cost V 5 bases and J 3 bases; bases outside gene matches: 7. CDR3 sequence reads: CASSKLGQGYTGELFF. The CDR3 region has the DNA TGTGCCAGCAGTAAATTAGGACAGGGGTACACCGGGGAGCTGTTTTTT.

V gene TRBV11-2 combines with J gene TRBJ2-7; D uncertain. The ends were cut back, 3 bases at V and 4 bases at J, with 10 bases in the middle. This CDR3 comprises 13 residues. Germline V gene data show CDR1 as SGHAT and CDR2 as FQNNGV. The CDR3 coding sequence is TGTGCCAGCAGCTTGGTTAGCCAATACGAGCAGTACTTC. It translates to CASSLVSQYEQYF.

The rearrangement links TRBV19 to TRBJ2-7, with D maybe TRBD2 (5 bases). This CDR3 is 14 amino acids long. V was cut by 8 bases and J by 3 bases, with 17 bases left in between. Germline CDR1 and CDR2: LNHDA and SQIVND (reference sequence). CDR3: CASGPDWNLYEQYF. The CDR3 region has the DNA TGTGCCAGTGGCCCGGACTGGAACCTCTACGAGCAGTACTTC.

The chain employs TRBV7-8 and TRBJ2-7; 10 bases map to TRBD2. The germline V gene encodes CDR1 SGHVS and CDR2 FQNEAQ. The CDR3 covers 15 residues. With V trimmed by 4 bases and J by 4 bases, 7 bases remained unmatched. The CDR3 loop is CASSSLAGGNYEQYF. For the CDR3, the DNA is TGTGCCAGCAGCTCCTTAGCGGGAGGTAATTACGAGCAGTACTTC. The complete variable domain, with remaining parts taken from reference TRBV7-8 and TRBJ2-7, reads GAGVSQSPRYKVAKRGQDVALRCDPISGHVSLFWYQQALGQGPEFLTYFQNEAQLDKSGLPSDRFFAERPEGSVSTLKIQRTQQEDSAVYLCASSSLAGGNYEQYFGPGTRLTVT.